This T cell receptor beta chain was identified in a study of identical twins. Germline lookup yields CDR1 LGHDT and CDR2 YNNKEL (reference sequence). CDR3 length: 16 residues. V gave up 2 bases and J gave up 0 bases, with 11 bases separating them. TCRdb independently ran MiXCR on the 5' RACE reads; one entry per CDR3 protein. In the table there are around 510,000 distinct CDR3 sequences, roughly an eighth of which are singletons. In its sample, this clonotype was seen a few times. This sample also belongs to another study, concerning yellow fever vaccine responses in identical twins.

The specimen was CD4+ T cells sorted from blood. The V call is TRBV3-1, the J call TRBJ2-4; maybe TRBD2 (6 bases). The sequence was collected from a woman aged 18-30 years in good health. CDR3: CASSQRDSVAKNIQYF. CDR3 DNA: TGTGCCAGCAGCCAAAGGGACTCAGTAGCCAAAAACATTCAGTACTTC.